Following are 29 T cell receptor beta chains from one sample sequenced in a study of blood T cell repertoires in COVID-19. Using immunoSEQ multiplex PCR, the repertoire was profiled, and TCRdb retains in-frame clones only, with some absent. The data contain some 120,000 clones, approximately 86% of them singletons. Sample: peripheral blood. These receptors were obtained from a woman between 50 and 59 years old with active or convalescent COVID-19.

V and J are TRBV6-5 and TRBJ2-3, with D hard to call. CDR1 MNHEY and CDR2 SVGAGI come from the germline V gene. The germline V and J ends were trimmed by 4 bases and 3 bases, with 5 bases remaining between them. The CDR3 covers 12 residues. The CDR3 is CASSSRTDTQYF. The CDR3 DNA is TGTGCCAGCAGTTCCCGTACAGATACGCAGTATTTT.

The gene calls are TRBV4-1 and TRBJ2-3; 15 bases fit TRBD2. Germline CDR1 MGHRA, CDR2 YSYEKL. The CDR3 is made up of 15 amino acids. The junction had 2 bases not matched to a gene; V was cut back by 3 bases and J by 7 bases. The CDR3 DNA follows: TGCGCCAGCAGCCAGGGACTAGCGGGGGGTAATACGCAGTATTTT. Its protein product is CASSQGLAGGNTQYF.

This clone was observed a few times. This rearrangement joins TRBV4-3 to TRBJ2-1; 7 bases agree with TRBD1. With V trimmed by 5 bases and J by 6 bases, 10 bases remained unmatched. The CDR3 is 15 residues long. Germline assignment: CDR1 LGHNA and CDR2 YSLEER. CDR3 loop: CASSSQTGWGNEQFF. In nucleotides, the CDR3 is TGCGCCAGCAGCTCCCAGACAGGGTGGGGCAATGAGCAGTTCTTC.

This clone was detected only once. This chain joins TRBV28 and TRBJ2-1; 10 bases are a match to TRBD2. The V gene's germline CDR1 is MDHEN and CDR2 SYDVKM. The CDR3 loop spans 14 amino acids. V was clipped by 7 bases and J by 4 bases; unmatched bases: 4. In nucleotides, the CDR3 is TGTGCCAGCACCCCAGCGGGAGGGTACAATGAGCAGTTCTTC. It is translated as CASTPAGGYNEQFF.

The genes are TRBV7-8 and TRBJ2-2, with D unresolved. In germline, CDR1 is SGHVS, CDR2 FQNEAQ. V lost 4 bases to trimming and J lost 8 bases, with 20 bases between them. The CDR3 is made up of 16 amino acids. The chain's CDR3 is CASSSTTRFSPGELFF. CDR3 in DNA: TGTGCCAGCAGCTCAACGACTCGGTTTTCACCTGGGGAGCTGTTTTTT.

V gene TRBV5-1 combines with J gene TRBJ2-7, with D possibly TRBD2 on 7 matching bases. The V end lost 4 bases, the J end lost 2 bases, and 16 bases lay between the germline ends. This CDR3 spans 15 amino acids. The germline V gene has CDR1 SGHRS and CDR2 YFSETQ. CDR3 nucleotides: TGCGCCAGCAGCGCTATTTCGGGGGGCACCTACGAGCAGTACTTC. This translates into CASSAISGGTYEQYF.

The rearrangement links TRBV7-8 to TRBJ2-2; a possible D gene is TRBD1 (6 bases). The V end was cut by 8 bases, the J end by 1 base, with 14 bases between. Germline V gene lookup returns CDR1 SGHVS and CDR2 FQNEAQ. The CDR3 sequence is 15 residues long. DNA for the CDR3: TGTGCCAGCGGAACCCGACAGGTGAACACCGGGGAGCTGTTTTTT. The encoded protein is CASGTRQVNTGELFF.

The chain couples TRBV3-1 (or the pseudogene TRBV3-2) to TRBJ2-7; 8 bases fit TRBD2. CDR1 is LGHDT and CDR2 is YNNKEL in the germline V gene (reference sequence). This CDR3 contains 17 residues. Trimming cost V 0 bases and J 7 bases; bases outside gene matches: 14. CDR3: CASSQDRASGSVGEQYF. The CDR3, as DNA: TGTGCCAGCAGCCAAGATAGGGCGAGCGGGAGTGTGGGTGAGCAGTACTTC.

This clone came up once. The chain carries TRBV28 and TRBJ2-1; TRBD2 agrees at 7 bases. The V gene end was trimmed by 8 bases and the J gene end by 0 bases; junction bases not matched to a gene: 7. Germline loops: CDR1 MDHEN, CDR2 SYDVKM. The CDR3 spans 15 residues. The CDR3 DNA is TGTGCCAGCCACTCTAGCGGATTCTCCTACAATGAGCAGTTCTTC. As protein: CASHSSGFSYNEQFF.

Written as DNA, the CDR3 is TGCAGCGCCCAGACAGGGTACCATCGCTCTGGGGCCAACGTCCTGACTTTC. This sequence encodes CSAQTGYHRSGANVLTF. This chain joins TRBV29-1 and TRBJ2-6; 7 bases are shared with TRBD1. The ends lost 7 bases at V and 0 bases at J; junction bases unmatched: 12. Germline V lookup: CDR1 SQVTM, CDR2 ANQGSEA. The CDR3 runs to 17 residues. Filled out from reference TRBV29-1 and TRBJ2-6, the complete variable domain reads SAVISQKPSRDICQRGTSLTIQCQVDSQVTMMFWYRQQPGQSLTLIATANQGSEATYESGFVIDKFPISRPNLTFSTLTVSNMSPEDSSIYLCSAQTGYHRSGANVLTFGAGSRLTVL.

The gene calls are TRBV5-4 and TRBJ2-3; D possibly corresponds to TRBD1 (6 bases). Germline V lookup: CDR1 SGHNT, CDR2 YYREEE (reference sequence). The V end was cut by 4 bases, the J end by 0 bases, with 15 bases between. CDR3 length: 16 amino acids. The CDR3 DNA follows: TGTGCCAGCAGCGCCGGGACAATCCCGAGCACAGATACGCAGTATTTT. Translation gives CASSAGTIPSTDTQYF.

This clone was counted only a few times. V usage is TRBV7-2 and J usage is TRBJ1-2; possibly TRBD1 for D (5 bases). V shed 0 bases and J shed 4 bases, with 12 bases lying between them. Germline V lookup: CDR1 SGHTA, CDR2 FQGNSA. The CDR3 runs to 15 residues. The CDR3 DNA reads TGTGCCAGCAGCTTAGCCAGGGAATCATCCTATGGCTACACCTTC. Protein sequence: CASSLARESSYGYTF.

This chain connects TRBV7-3 to TRBJ2-7; possible D gene TRBD2, 6 bases. Germline V gives CDR1 SGHTA, CDR2 FQGTGA. The ends were cut back, 4 bases at V and 3 bases at J, with 13 bases in the middle. This CDR3 is built from 14 residues. CDR3 protein: CASSSSVGGYEQYF. The CDR3, as DNA: TGTGCCAGCAGCTCCTCGGTGGGGGGCTACGAGCAGTACTTC.

The genes are TRBV19 and TRBJ1-4; D uncertain. Per the germline V gene, CDR1 is LNHDA and CDR2 is SQIVND (reference sequence). CDR3 length: 14 residues. The ends were cut back, 5 bases at V and 4 bases at J, with 11 bases in the middle. The CDR3 region is CASSEDYFNEKLFF. CDR3 nucleotide sequence: TGTGCCAGTAGTGAAGACTATTTTAATGAAAAACTGTTTTTT.

This chain joins TRBV11-2 and TRBJ2-1; the match to TRBD1 covers 9 bases. Germline V lookup: CDR1 SGHAT, CDR2 FQNNGV. The CDR3 length is 15 residues. Trimming removed 5 bases from V and 6 bases from J; junction bases left unmatched: 8. The CDR3 bases are TGTGCCAGCAGCAGGGCCGGGACAGGGTCCAATGAGCAGTTCTTC. Translated: CASSRAGTGSNEQFF.

The chain has TRBV28 and TRBJ2-1, with 8 bases matching TRBD2. V shed 2 bases, J shed 6 bases, and the junction held 6 bases outside the gene matches. This CDR3 has 15 amino acids. Germline lookup yields CDR1 MDHEN and CDR2 SYDVKM. CDR3 sequence reads: CASSLTSGFPNEQFF. DNA for the CDR3: TGTGCCAGCAGTTTAACTAGCGGTTTCCCCAATGAGCAGTTCTTC. Combining the CDR3 with reference TRBV28 and TRBJ2-1 gives the whole variable domain DVKVTQSSRYLVKRTGEKVFLECVQDMDHENMFWYRQDPGLGLRLIYFSYDVKMKEKGDIPEGYSVSREKKERFSLILESASTNQTSMYLCASSLTSGFPNEQFFGPGTRLTVL.

This chain links TRBV6-5 with TRBJ2-2; D is unresolved. CDR3 size: 12 residues. Trimming took 4 bases from V and 3 from J, leaving 3 bases between them. Germline V gene data show CDR1 as MNHEY and CDR2 as SVGAGI. CDR3: CASSSDTGELFF. CDR3 bases: TGTGCCAGCAGTTCGGACACCGGGGAGCTGTTTTTT.

The chain joins TRBV30 to TRBJ2-7; D perhaps matches TRBD1 (6 bases). Germline V lookup: CDR1 GTSNPN, CDR2 SVGIG (reference sequence). CDR3 length equals 13 residues. Deletions cut 1 base from V and 0 bases from J, with 7 bases between. CDR3 bases: TGTGCCTGGAGTGGGGACATCTCCTACGAGCAGTACTTC. The encoded protein is CAWSGDISYEQYF.

The rearrangement uses TRBV9 and TRBJ2-3; 11 bases line up with TRBD2. The V gene end was trimmed by 1 base and the J gene end by 4 bases; junction bases not matched to a gene: 2. The germline V gene encodes CDR1 SGDLS and CDR2 YYNGEE. The CDR3 contains 15 residues. The CDR3 sequence: CASSVLAGGADTQYF. CDR3 nucleotide sequence: TGTGCCAGCAGCGTACTAGCGGGAGGTGCAGATACGCAGTATTTT.

The chain is built from TRBV5-4 and TRBJ2-3; perhaps TRBD2 as D (5 bases). Germline V CDR1 and CDR2: SGHNT, YYREEE (reference sequence). There are 14 residues in the CDR3. The V end lost 2 bases, the J end lost 4 bases, and 11 bases lay between the germline ends. The DNA for the CDR3 is TGTGCCAGCAGCTTCCGGGGATCCCCAGATACGCAGTATTTT. It codes for CASSFRGSPDTQYF.

By frequency in the sample, this clone is medium-sized. The chain couples TRBV28 to TRBJ2-3, with D hard to call. The CDR3 consists of 12 residues. Germline-derived CDR1 and CDR2 are MDHEN and SYDVKM. The ends were cut back, 1 base at V and 7 bases at J, with 6 bases in the middle. The CDR3 is CASSLSGNTQYF. The CDR3 DNA follows: TGTGCCAGCAGTTTATCAGGCAATACGCAGTATTTT. Full variable domain (rest looked up from reference TRBV28 and TRBJ2-3): DVKVTQSSRYLVKRTGEKVFLECVQDMDHENMFWYRQDPGLGLRLIYFSYDVKMKEKGDIPEGYSVSREKKERFSLILESASTNQTSMYLCASSLSGNTQYFGPGTRLTVL.

The CDR3: CASSPRTLGAGYTF. The CDR3 region has the DNA TGTGCCAGCTCACCCCGAACATTGGGGGCGGGCTACACCTTC. The rearrangement uses TRBV18 and TRBJ1-2; tentatively, D is TRBD1 (6 bases). In germline, CDR1 is KGHSH, CDR2 LQKENI. The CDR3 extends over 14 amino acids. V was cut by 3 bases and J by 8 bases, with 16 bases left in between.

Sample share makes this clone medium-sized. The chain carries TRBV11-2 and TRBJ2-7; D gene ambiguous. V gave up 1 base and J gave up 2 bases, with 15 bases separating them. This CDR3 is built from 16 residues. From germline, CDR1 is SGHAT and CDR2 FQNNGV. The CDR3 sequence is CASSLVGSERPYEQYF. In DNA form, the CDR3 reads TGTGCCAGCAGCTTAGTGGGTTCGGAGCGTCCCTACGAGCAGTACTTC. Full variable domain (rest looked up from reference TRBV11-2 and TRBJ2-7): EAGVAQSPRYKIIEKRQSVAFWCNPISGHATLYWYQQILGQGPKLLIQFQNNGVVDDSQLPKDRFSAERLKGVDSTLKIQPAKLEDSAVYLCASSLVGSERPYEQYFGPGTRLTVT.

This clone was found once. The V call is TRBV7-2, the J call TRBJ2-3, with D possibly matching TRBD2 (6 bases). Germline-derived CDR1 and CDR2 are SGHTA and FQGNSA. The CDR3 runs to 14 residues. V was pared by 1 base and J by 3 bases, with 8 bases between. CDR3 protein: CASSLGLATDTQYF. DNA of the CDR3: TGTGCCAGCAGCTTAGGGCTAGCGACAGATACGCAGTATTTT.

This clone was picked up one time. The rearrangement links TRBV5-6 to TRBJ2-5, with TRBD1 identical over 7 bases. CDR3 length equals 14 residues. J gave up 2 bases and V 2 bases, and 3 bases lay outside the gene matches. CDR1 is SGHDT, CDR2 YYEEEE, per germline. CDR3 bases: TGTGCCAGCAGCTTCAGGACAGGACAAGAGACCCAGTACTTC. Protein sequence: CASSFRTGQETQYF. The variable domain in full, with the rest retrieved from reference TRBV5-6 and TRBJ2-5, is DAGVTQSPTHLIKTRGQQVTLRCSPKSGHDTVSWYQQALGQGPQFIFQYYEEEERQRGNFPDRFSGHQFPNYSSELNVNALLLGDSALYLCASSFRTGQETQYFGPGTRLLVL.

The chain employs TRBV27 and TRBJ1-5; D is uncertain. This CDR3 spans 15 amino acids. The V gene lost 0 bases and the J gene lost 7 bases, with 13 bases spanning the gap. CDR1 MNHEY and CDR2 SMNVEV come from the germline V gene (reference sequence). The CDR3 DNA reads as TGTGCCAGCAGTTTATCATTCCTGGGCGGGCAGCCCCAGCATTTT. Translated: CASSLSFLGGQPQHF.

This chain joins TRBV7-9 and TRBJ2-7; D is unresolved. This CDR3 has 12 residues. The germline gives CDR1 SEHNR, CDR2 FQNEAQ (reference sequence). Deletions cut 3 bases from V and 2 bases from J, with 5 bases between. Written as DNA, the CDR3 is TGTGCCAGCAGCTTTACTGCCTACGAGCAGTACTTC. Translated, it gives CASSFTAYEQYF.

The chain recombines TRBV7-3 with TRBJ2-1, with TRBD2 matching over 11 bases. The germline gives CDR1 SGHTA, CDR2 FQGTGA. V was pared by 5 bases and J by 3 bases, with 3 bases of the junction left unmatched. The CDR3 runs 15 residues. In nucleotides, the CDR3 is TGTGCCAGCAGCCCCCTAGCGGGGGGCTACAATGAGCAGTTCTTC. Amino acid sequence: CASSPLAGGYNEQFF.

The chain has TRBV6-2 or TRBV6-3 and TRBJ2-1; 7 bases are shared with TRBD2. From germline, CDR1 is MNHEY and CDR2 SVGEGT. This CDR3 is built from 13 residues. After removal of 3 bases from V and 9 bases from J, the junction contained 5 bases not matched to a gene. CDR3 amino acids: CASSYAGAGEQFF. CDR3 coding DNA: TGTGCCAGCAGTTATGCGGGAGCTGGTGAGCAGTTCTTC.